This passage covers 32 T cell receptor beta chains from one sample sequenced in a study of cytomegalovirus exposure and HLA in healthy donors. Vbeta (60) and Jbeta (13) primers were used in the PCR. The assay was immunoSEQ multiplex PCR, and TCRdb's table has in-frame clones only and misses some. The sample records about 110,000 clones, about 70% being singletons. Sequenced: PBMCs. These receptors were taken from a woman in her twenties or thirties in good health and CMV-seronegative.

The V call is TRBV30, the J call TRBJ1-2; TRBD1 aligns across 7 bases. Germline loops: CDR1 GTSNPN, CDR2 SVGIG (reference sequence). This CDR3 region has 17 residues. V was pared by 7 bases and J by 2 bases, with 19 bases of the junction left unmatched. CDR3 bases: TGTGCCTTCGCCTCTACAGGGGAAGTTTGGGGGAACTATGGCTACACCTTC. Its translation is CAFASTGEVWGNYGYTF.

The rearrangement joins TRBV7-9 to TRBJ2-1; D gene ambiguous. There are 17 residues in the CDR3. V lost 5 bases and J lost 0, with 17 bases in between. Germline assignment: CDR1 SEHNR and CDR2 FQNEAQ (reference sequence). CDR3 sequence reads: CASSRSPQTSSYNEQFF. CDR3 nucleotides: TGTGCCAGCAGCCGTAGCCCCCAAACGAGCTCCTACAATGAGCAGTTCTTC.

The chain combines TRBV9 with TRBJ1-5; tentatively, D is TRBD1 (5 bases). The germline V and J ends were trimmed by 4 bases and 4 bases, with 21 bases remaining between them. Germline V gene data show CDR1 as SGDLS and CDR2 as YYNGEE. The CDR3 runs to 17 residues. CDR3 bases: TGTGCCAGCAGCTTAGGACCGACAGCGCAACCTAATCAGCCCCAGCATTTT. Translated, it gives CASSLGPTAQPNQPQHF.

CDR3 sequence reads: CASSELRLEQGETQYF. CDR3 nucleotides: TGTGCCAGCAGTGAACTCCGGCTAGAGCAGGGAGAGACCCAGTACTTC. This rearrangement joins TRBV2 to TRBJ2-5; the D gene is possibly TRBD1 (5 bases). The CDR3 length is 16 residues. Trimming stripped 2 bases from V and 4 bases from J, with 17 bases between. CDR1 is SNHLY, CDR2 FYNNEI, per germline.

The genes are TRBV27 and TRBJ1-5; D is possibly TRBD1 (6 bases). The CDR3 is 13 residues long. In germline, CDR1 is MNHEY, CDR2 SMNVEV (reference sequence). The ends were cut back, 2 bases at V and 7 bases at J, with 9 bases in the middle. CDR3 sequence: CASSLTGGQPQHF. DNA for the CDR3: TGTGCCAGCAGTTTAACTGGGGGCCAGCCCCAGCATTTT.

The chain carries TRBV30 and TRBJ2-3; 8 bases line up with TRBD2. Germline V lookup: CDR1 GTSNPN, CDR2 SVGIG (reference sequence). V dropped 1 base and J dropped 1; count of bases not matched to a gene: 4. This CDR3 region has 15 residues. The DNA for the CDR3 is TGTGCCTGGAGTGCAAATAGCGGGGGCACAGATACGCAGTATTTT. The encoded protein is CAWSANSGGTDTQYF. Full variable domain (missing parts from reference TRBV30 and TRBJ2-3): SQTIHQWPATLVQPVGSPLSLECTVEGTSNPNLYWYRQAAGRGLQLLFYSVGIGQISSEVPQNLSASRPQDRQFILSSKKLLLSDSGFYLCAWSANSGGTDTQYFGPGTRLTVL.

The J gene is TRBJ1-2, the V gene TRBV7-2; perhaps TRBD1 as D (5 bases). V was clipped by 7 bases and J by 8 bases, with 17 bases between them. This CDR3 comprises 13 residues. Germline V gene lookup returns CDR1 SGHTA and CDR2 FQGNSA. This CDR3 is CASTPSAGLGYTF. The CDR3 coding sequence is TGTGCCAGCACCCCCAGCGCGGGGCTGGGCTACACCTTC.

CDR3 amino acids: CASSLTGGNTEAFF. In nucleotides, the CDR3 is TGTGCCAGCAGCCTGACAGGTGGGAACACTGAAGCTTTCTTT. The V gene is TRBV6-5, the J gene TRBJ1-1; D may be TRBD1 (6 bases). The ends were cut back, 6 bases at V and 1 base at J, with 12 bases in the middle. CDR1 is MNHEY and CDR2 is SVGAGI in the germline V gene. The CDR3 sequence is 14 residues long.

The chain employs TRBV29-1 and TRBJ1-1; D is perhaps TRBD1 (6 bases). Germline V gene data show CDR1 as SQVTM and CDR2 as ANQGSEA. The CDR3 loop spans 15 amino acids. Deletions cut 5 bases from V and 0 bases from J, with 16 bases between. The CDR3: CSVKGVKGLNTEAFF. The CDR3 DNA reads as TGCAGCGTTAAGGGGGTGAAGGGCCTGAACACTGAAGCTTTCTTT. Complete variable domain (other parts from reference TRBV29-1 and TRBJ1-1): SAVISQKPSRDICQRGTSLTIQCQVDSQVTMMFWYRQQPGQSLTLIATANQGSEATYESGFVIDKFPISRPNLTFSTLTVSNMSPEDSSIYLCSVKGVKGLNTEAFFGQGTRLTVV.

This chain links TRBV5-1 with TRBJ2-7, with 8 bases fitting TRBD1. The CDR3 has 15 residues. V lost 0 bases and J lost 2; bases outside the gene matches: 4. In germline, CDR1 is SGHRS, CDR2 YFSETQ. CDR3 in DNA: TGCGCCAGCAGCTTGGCGACAGGGGCGGCCTACGAGCAGTACTTC. It yields the protein CASSLATGAAYEQYF.

The chain carries TRBV10-3 and TRBJ2-7; 8 nucleotides line up with TRBD1. CDR1 ENHRY and CDR2 SYGVKD come from the germline V gene. This CDR3 is 13 amino acids long. V dropped 9 bases and J dropped 2; count of bases not matched to a gene: 6. The CDR3 loop is CAIRQGAAYEQYF. Written as DNA, the CDR3 is TGTGCCATACGTCAGGGGGCCGCCTACGAGCAGTACTTC.

This chain links TRBV5-1 with TRBJ1-1, with a possible D match to TRBD1 (5 bases). Trimming removed 4 bases at V and 0 bases at J, with 16 bases between. In germline, CDR1 is SGHRS, CDR2 YFSETQ. This CDR3 is built from 16 residues. CDR3 amino acids: CASSRGGRAMNTEAFF. CDR3 DNA sequence: TGCGCCAGCAGCCGCGGGGGGAGGGCCATGAACACTGAAGCTTTCTTT.

CDR3 amino acids: CASSLTGDNYGYTF. In nucleotides, the CDR3 is TGCGCCAGCAGCCTGACAGGGGACAACTATGGCTACACCTTC. The gene calls are TRBV5-1 and TRBJ1-2; TRBD1 aligns across 8 bases. Germline V gene lookup returns CDR1 SGHRS and CDR2 YFSETQ. J gave up 2 bases and V 4 bases, and 4 bases lay outside the gene matches. This CDR3 has 14 amino acids.

V gene TRBV19 combines with J gene TRBJ1-5; no definite D call. The length of the CDR3 is 17 residues. CDR1 is LNHDA and CDR2 is SQIVND in the germline V gene (reference sequence). V lost 1 base and J 2 bases, leaving 15 bases between the germline ends. DNA for the CDR3: TGTGCCAGTAGTATAGTTCGGGAGCTGATTGGCAATCAGCCCCAGCATTTT. The encoded protein is CASSIVRELIGNQPQHF.

The chain joins TRBV7-2 to TRBJ1-3; D is possibly TRBD1 (6 bases). V was trimmed by 4 bases and J by 2 bases, leaving 9 bases between them. CDR3 length: 14 amino acids. CDR1 is SGHTA and CDR2 is FQGNSA in the germline V gene. Here the CDR3 reads CASSWKGAGNTIYF. Here the CDR3 DNA reads TGTGCCAGCAGCTGGAAGGGGGCTGGAAACACCATATATTTT.

V usage is TRBV7-2 and J usage is TRBJ1-2; D gene ambiguous. This CDR3 contains 15 residues. CDR1 and CDR2 from the germline V gene are SGHTA and FQGNSA. V was pared by 5 bases and J by 7 bases, with 20 bases between. The CDR3 nucleotides read TGTGCCAGCAGCCCCACCCGGGAGGTGCAAACTGGCTACACCTTC. This sequence encodes CASSPTREVQTGYTF.

V is TRBV15 and J is TRBJ2-5, with D possibly being TRBD1 (5 bases). Between the trimmed V and J ends, which lost 7 bases and 5 bases, there was a span of 17 bases. The germline V gene encodes CDR1 LNHNV and CDR2 YYDKDF (reference sequence). CDR3 length equals 14 residues. CDR3 nucleotide sequence: TGTGCCACCATGCATGGTTCAGGGTACGAGACCCAGTACTTC. It is translated as CATMHGSGYETQYF.

The rearrangement links TRBV6-1 to TRBJ1-2; D is uncertain. The V and J ends lost 7 bases and 2 bases respectively, with 17 bases between them. The CDR3 contains 15 residues. In germline, CDR1 is MNHNS, CDR2 SASEGT. CDR3 coding DNA: TGTGCCAGCAAGATCCGGGTCCAACTAAACTATGGCTACACCTTC. Translated: CASKIRVQLNYGYTF.

The V call is TRBV7-2, the J call TRBJ2-7, with D perhaps TRBD1 (7 bases). V dropped 5 bases and J dropped 11 bases, with 19 bases sitting between them. The germline gives CDR1 SGHTA, CDR2 FQGNSA. The CDR3 is 13 residues long. The CDR3 DNA sequence: TGTGCCAGCAGCCCAGGGGGGCTAGCACGCGAGTACTTC. Amino acids: CASSPGGLAREYF.

This clone was picked up one time. The chain links TRBV5-4 to TRBJ2-3; 10 nucleotides align to TRBD2. With V trimmed by 5 bases and J by 6 bases, 9 bases remained unmatched. CDR1 and CDR2 (germline): SGHNT, YYREEE (reference sequence). CDR3 size: 15 residues. CDR3 sequence reads: CASRPRAGGSDTQYF. The CDR3, as DNA: TGTGCCAGCAGGCCGAGAGCGGGAGGGTCGGATACGCAGTATTTT.

The V and J genes are TRBV6-5 and TRBJ2-5; possibly TRBD2 for D (5 bases). The J call may be faulty, since TRBJ2-7 better matches the DNA end. CDR3 length: 13 residues. The germline V gene has CDR1 MNHEY and CDR2 SVGAGI. CDR3 sequence reads: CASSYSRVSEQYF. The CDR3 nucleotides are TGTGCCAGCAGTTACTCGCGGGTTTCCGAGCAGTACTTC.

This clone turned up a few times. The V gene is TRBV6-6, the J gene TRBJ1-5, with TRBD1 matching 10 bases. The CDR3 runs 14 residues. CDR1 is MNHNY, CDR2 SVGAGI, per germline (reference sequence). The V and J ends lost 6 bases and 3 bases, in that order; junction bases with no gene match: 2. In nucleotides, the CDR3 is TGTGCCAGCAGGGGACAGGGGAACAATCAGCCCCAGCATTTT. Amino acid sequence: CASRGQGNNQPQHF.

Comment on this clone: The sample carries other DNA sequences with the same CDR3. The chain recombines TRBV6-6 with TRBJ1-2; perhaps TRBD1 as D (6 bases). Trimming removed 7 bases from V and 5 bases from J, with 23 bases in between. Germline CDR1 is MNHNY and CDR2 is SVGAGI (reference sequence). The CDR3 contains 16 residues. CDR3 sequence reads: CASTYGGQSSQYGYTF. The CDR3 nucleotides read TGTGCCAGCACCTACGGCGGACAGTCTAGTCAATATGGCTACACCTTC.

This chain uses TRBV11-3 with TRBJ1-2; 11 bases are shared with TRBD1. CDR1 and CDR2 (germline): SGHNT, YENEEA. Trimming removed 5 bases from V and 4 bases from J; junction bases left unmatched: 9. The CDR3 has 16 amino acids. This CDR3 is CASSPRRTGGAYGYTF. CDR3 sequence (DNA): TGTGCCAGCAGCCCGCGCAGGACAGGGGGCGCCTATGGCTACACCTTC. Using reference TRBV11-3 and TRBJ1-2 for the parts outside the CDR3, the full variable domain is EAGVVQSPRYKIIEKKQPVAFWCNPISGHNTLYWYLQNLGQGPELLIRYENEEAVDDSQLPKDRFSAERLKGVDSTLKIQPAELGDSAVYLCASSPRRTGGAYGYTFGSGTRLTVV.

The V and J genes are TRBV7-3 and TRBJ2-7; D is perhaps TRBD1 (5 bases). Germline V gene sequence: CDR1 SGHTA, CDR2 FQGTGA. The CDR3 has 13 amino acids. Trimming cost V 5 bases and J 0 bases, with 8 bases left between them. Here the CDR3 reads CASSRTPSYEQYF. Here the CDR3 DNA reads TGTGCCAGCAGCAGGACACCCTCCTACGAGCAGTACTTC.

The V and J genes are TRBV27 and TRBJ1-1, with D perhaps TRBD1 (5 bases). Germline V lookup: CDR1 MNHEY, CDR2 SMNVEV (reference sequence). The CDR3 covers 14 residues. Trimming cost V 5 bases and J 1 base, with 11 bases left between them. The CDR3 loop reads CASSLQAGNTEAFF. The CDR3, as DNA: TGTGCCAGCAGTCTACAGGCCGGGAACACTGAAGCTTTCTTT.

V usage is TRBV5-6 and J usage is TRBJ2-7; possible D gene TRBD2, 5 bases. V lost 0 bases and J lost 2, with 15 bases in between. The CDR3 loop spans 16 amino acids. Germline lookup yields CDR1 SGHDT and CDR2 YYEEEE. CDR3 in amino acids: CASSLGVAKYTYEQYF. CDR3 DNA: TGTGCCAGCAGCTTGGGGGTAGCGAAGTACACCTACGAGCAGTACTTC.

This chain uses TRBV7-8 with TRBJ1-2; 9 bases are a match to TRBD1. Looked up from germline, CDR1 is SGHVS and CDR2 is FQNEAQ. This CDR3 region has 15 residues. After removal of 5 bases from V and 4 bases from J, the junction contained 8 bases not matched to a gene. The CDR3 protein is CASSIGTGPTYGYTF. In DNA, the CDR3 is TGTGCCAGCAGCATTGGGACAGGGCCTACCTATGGCTACACCTTC.

This clone was seen a single time. J is TRBJ2-5 and V is TRBV5-1, with 7 positions matching TRBD2. Germline assignment: CDR1 SGHRS and CDR2 YFSETQ. This CDR3 comprises 15 residues. V was clipped by 0 bases and J by 4 bases; unmatched bases: 6. Here the CDR3 DNA reads TGCGCCAGCAGCTTGGTAGGGGAGGGCCGAGAGACCCAGTACTTC. Encoded protein: CASSLVGEGRETQYF.

This sequence joins TRBV12-5 and TRBJ1-4; the D gene is possibly TRBD1 (6 bases). V lost 2 bases, J lost 1 base, and 11 bases lay in between. CDR3 length: 16 residues. Germline-derived CDR1 and CDR2 are LGHNT and FRNRAP. Here the CDR3 reads CASGLLQGLTNEKLFF. The CDR3 coding sequence is TGTGCTAGTGGTTTGCTTCAGGGGCTAACTAATGAAAAACTGTTTTTT.

The rearrangement links TRBV6-1 to TRBJ1-2; 7 bases line up with TRBD1. Germline V lookup: CDR1 MNHNS, CDR2 SASEGT. CDR3 size: 15 residues. Germline trimming cut 1 base from V and 6 bases from J; bases unmatched to any gene: 8. CDR3 sequence: CASSEGTGQANGYTF. CDR3 in DNA: TGTGCCAGCAGTGAAGGGACAGGACAAGCCAATGGCTACACCTTC.

The J gene is TRBJ1-2, the V gene TRBV5-1; D is ambiguous. Trimming left V 4 bases short and J 0 bases short, with 10 bases between. The CDR3 loop spans 14 amino acids. Germline lookup yields CDR1 SGHRS and CDR2 YFSETQ. CDR3 DNA: TGCGCCAGCAGCCAAAACAGAGCTAACTATGGCTACACCTTC. This gives the protein CASSQNRANYGYTF.